These T cell receptor beta chains were read from a single sample in a study of beta chain features in type 1 diabetes. Repertoires were generated with immunoSEQ multiplex PCR, while TCRdb's copy carries only in-frame clones and drops some. Among a few hundred thousand clones listed, approximately 11% were seen once. Sequencing was carried out using naive CD4+ T cells from blood. These receptors were obtained from a woman younger than 45 in good health. The CDR3 runs from the conserved cysteine through the conserved F or W. D genes are given only for firm matches. Size is omitted from some rows. Given values are once, few, many or a class for expanded clones.

>TRBD1|few|TRBV18|TRBJ2-7
TGTGCCAGCTCACCACCCCGACAGGGGGCCAACACTGACTACGAGCAGTACTTC
CASSPPRQGANTDYEQYF
>-|-|TRBV7-8|TRBJ2-1
TGTGCCAGCAGCCTAAATTATGAGCAGTTCTTC
CASSLNYEQFF
>-|few|TRBV19|TRBJ2-6
TGTGCCAGTAGTATAGGTTACAGCTCTGGGGCCAACGTCCTGACTTTC
CASSIGYSSGANVLTF
>TRBD1|-|TRBV19|TRBJ2-7
TGTGCCAGTAATGCCGGGACAGGGGTCGAGCAGTACTTC
CASNAGTGVEQYF
>TRBD2|-|TRBV19|TRBJ2-2
TGTGCCAGTAGTTTAGCGGGAGGTATCACCGGGGAGCTGTTTTTT
CASSLAGGITGELFF
>-|-|TRBV7-9|TRBJ1-3
TGTGCCAGCAGCTTGAAACAAAGCTCTGGAAACACCATATATTTT
CASSLKQSSGNTIYF
>-|-|TRBV25-1|TRBJ1-1
TGTGCCAGCAGTGAATATTTGGCGGTGAAGGCTTTCTTT
CASSEYLAVKAFF
>TRBD1|few|TRBV7-2|TRBJ1-3
TGTGCCAGCAGACCGACAGGGGCAGGAAACACCATATATTTT
CASRPTGAGNTIYF
>-|-|TRBV7-3|TRBJ2-3
TGTGCCAGCAGCTTCGTAGGGGGCACAGATACGCAGTATTTT
CASSFVGGTDTQYF
>TRBD1|few|TRBV28|TRBJ1-4
TGTGCCAGCAGTTTCCCGGCGCTAACAGGGGGAGGGGAAAAACTGTTTTTT
CASSFPALTGGGEKLFF
>TRBD2|-|TRBV7-8|TRBJ2-5
TGTGCCAGCAGCCCCGACAGTAGGACTAGCGGGAGATTGGCGGAGACCCAGTACTTC
CASSPDSRTSGRLAETQYF
>TRBD2|-|TRBV7-3|TRBJ2-6
TGTGCCAGCAGCTTAGCGGGAGGGCTCTCTGGGGCCAACGTCCTGACTTTC
CASSLAGGLSGANVLTF
>TRBD2|few|TRBV4-2|TRBJ2-1
TGTGCCAGCAGCCAAGCTGGGGACTATGGTGGTGAGCAGTTCTTC
CASSQAGDYGGEQFF
>TRBD1|many|TRBV28|TRBJ2-7
TGTGCCAGCAGTTCAGGACAGGGCTACGAGCAGTACTTC
CASSSGQGYEQYF
>-|few|TRBV28|TRBJ1-1
TGTGCCAGCAGTTATATGACTGAAGCTTTCTTT
CASSYMTEAFF
>-|-|TRBV5-4|TRBJ1-5
TGTGCCAGCAGCCAGGGTTGGAGCAATCAGCCCCAGCATTTT
CASSQGWSNQPQHF
>TRBD1|-|TRBV28|TRBJ2-5
TGTGCCAGCAGTCCGCAGACAGGGACCCAAGAGACCCAGTACTTC
CASSPQTGTQETQYF
>-|-|TRBV29-1|TRBJ2-7
TGCAGCGTCGCGAGAAGACAGGTTCCCTACGAGCAGTACTTC
CSVARRQVPYEQYF
>TRBD1|few|TRBV4-1|TRBJ2-1
TGCGCCAGCAGCCAAGTGGGGACAGCTTACAATGAGCAGTTCTTC
CASSQVGTAYNEQFF
>TRBD1|few|TRBV7-3|TRBJ2-2
TGTGCCAGCAGCTTAACGCAGGGGGCAAACACCGGGGAGCTGTTTTTT
CASSLTQGANTGELFF
>-|few|TRBV9|TRBJ2-7
TGTGCCAGCAGCGTTTCGGGACTGGAAGGCTACGAGCAGTACTTC
CASSVSGLEGYEQYF
>-|-|TRBV18|TRBJ2-2
TGTGCCAGCTCACCGGCAGAGAACACCGGGGAGCTGTTTTTT
CASSPAENTGELFF
>TRBD1|-|TRBV4-2|TRBJ1-4
TGTGCCAGCACCAAAGGGACAGCTAATGAAAAACTGTTTTTT
CASTKGTANEKLFF
>-|-|TRBV30|TRBJ2-5
TGTGCCTGGAGTGTAAGGGCAGCCCGGACACAAGAGACCCAGTACTTC
CAWSVRAARTQETQYF